The clone carrying this T cell receptor (beta chain) was observed once. This record belongs to a study of blood T cell repertoires in COVID-19. Overall study context: The United States, Italy and Spain provided the acute and convalescent COVID-19 samples.

Per the authors' pipeline: Scientists estimated how many nucleated cells there were by amplifying reference gene primers. The method was immunoSEQ multiplex PCR; TCRdb's version includes in-frame clones alone and lacks a portion of them. Clonal size and the V and J genes are those of that table, whereas D and trimming came from the DNA. The sample lists approximately 460,000 clones; 75% to 90% were seen once. Germline-derived CDR1 and CDR2 are LGHDT and YNNKEL (reference sequence). The CDR3 totals 16 residues. The junction had 8 bases not matched to a gene; V was cut back by 4 bases and J by 4 bases. Enrolled during active infection, Seattle patients were then followed longitudinally.

This TCR was recovered from a man between 18 and 35 years old with COVID-19, enrolled during active disease. The material sequenced was peripheral blood. The V call is TRBV3-1 (or the pseudogene TRBV3-2), the J call TRBJ1-2, with 11 bases that match TRBD1. CDR3 region: CASSRLRTGGGYGYTF. CDR3 DNA: TGTGCCAGCAGCCGCCTCCGGACAGGGGGCGGCTATGGCTACACCTTC.